This T cell receptor beta chain comes out of a study of CD8 T cells in ankylosing spondylitis. TCRdb re-derived calls from the 5' RACE reads in MiXCR, one entry per CDR3 protein. The table shows approximately 150,000 distinct CDR3 sequences, with approximately 44% occurring only once. There are 15 residues in the CDR3. V shed 4 bases and J 12 bases; nucleotides not matched to a gene: 12. Germline V gene sequence: CDR1 MNHNS, CDR2 SASEGT. The chain is built from TRBV6-1 and TRBJ2-4, with 10 bases lining up with TRBD1. Sequencing used synovial fluid, either unsorted or a sorted T cell fraction (not recorded which). The sequence derives from a male donor with ankylosing spondylitis. Here the CDR3 DNA reads TGTGCCAGCAGTGTCAGACAGGGGGCCCGGCGAGGTCAGTACTTC. Amino acid sequence: CASSVRQGARRGQYF.